Each of the 9 T cell receptor beta chains below was sequenced from the same sample in a study of lung T cells in sarcoidosis with Löfgren's syndrome. TCRdb processed the reads anew with MiXCR; each CDR3 protein has one entry. The top ten hold over 2% of the sample, which has around 60,000 distinct CDR3 sequences, 21% seen once. Sequenced: CD4+ T cells from PBMCs. These receptors were obtained from a human donor with sarcoidosis (Löfgren's syndrome or another form), or a control subject (not recorded which).

This clonotype was detected many times. The genes are TRBV27 and TRBJ2-3; D might be TRBD1 (5 bases). There are 14 residues in the CDR3. Germline values: CDR1 MNHEY, CDR2 SMNVEV (reference sequence). V lost 5 bases, J lost 0 bases, and 9 bases lay in between. The CDR3 nucleotides read TGTGCCAGCAGTCTCCGGACAAGCACAGATACGCAGTATTTT. Translated: CASSLRTSTDTQYF.

On this clonotype: This may arise from a read error, as a much more abundant clone is one base away. The chain employs TRBV10-3 and TRBJ1-2, with a tentative D call TRBD1 (5 bases). The CDR3 is made up of 13 amino acids. Trimming removed 3 bases from V and 6 bases from J, with 11 bases in between. CDR1 ENHRY and CDR2 SYGVKD come from the germline V gene. The chain's CDR3 is CAISDHGTDGYTF. The CDR3, as DNA: TGTGCCATCAGTGATCATGGGACTGATGGCTACACCTTC.

This clonotype was recorded at least ten times. V is TRBV25-1 and J is TRBJ2-5; the D gene is possibly TRBD2 (5 bases). The germline V gene has CDR1 MGHDK and CDR2 SYGVNS. V lost 1 base to trimming and J lost 5 bases, with 11 bases between them. The CDR3 is made up of 14 amino acids. The CDR3 loop is CASSELAAAETQYF. The CDR3 DNA is TGTGCCAGCAGTGAATTAGCAGCGGCGGAGACCCAGTACTTC.

This clonotype has at least ten counts. The rearrangement joins TRBV25-1 to TRBJ2-5, with D unresolved. The CDR3 extends over 12 amino acids. V was pared by 1 base and J by 4 bases, with 4 bases between. Germline V lookup: CDR1 MGHDK, CDR2 SYGVNS. CDR3 nucleotides: TGTGCCAGCAGTGAATTGGGAGAGACCCAGTACTTC. It specifies CASSELGETQYF.

This clonotype was counted only a few times. The chain couples TRBV2 to TRBJ1-5, with D hard to call. Trimming removed 3 bases from V and 2 bases from J, with 8 bases in between. The CDR3 runs 14 residues. Per germline, CDR1 SNHLY and CDR2 FYNNEI. CDR3: CASSDAGRNQPQHF. Here the CDR3 DNA reads TGTGCCAGCAGTGACGCAGGACGCAATCAGCCCCAGCATTTT.

In regard to this clonotype: A read error may explain this, as a much larger clone is one base away. This CDR3 is missing its conserved last phenylalanine or tryptophan, likely due to a read error. The chain is built from TRBV20-1 and TRBJ1-5; D is unresolved. With 3 bases removed from V and 4 bases from J, the gap between germline ends came to 10 bases. Germline V gene sequence: CDR1 DFQATT, CDR2 SNEGSKA (reference sequence). The CDR3 sequence is 13 residues long. The CDR3 is CSARGWGNQPQHL. CDR3 nucleotides: TGCAGTGCTAGGGGGTGGGGAAATCAGCCCCAGCATCTT.

As for this clonotype: This may be a read error, as it is one base from a much larger clone. The chain couples TRBV7-2 to TRBJ1-2; the D is unclear. Trimming stripped 2 bases from V and 5 bases from J, with 12 bases between. CDR1 SGHTA and CDR2 FQGNSA come from the germline V gene. CDR3 length: 14 residues. This CDR3 is CASSLREEAYGYTF. The CDR3 DNA is TGTGCCAGCAGCTTAAGGGAGGAAGCATATGGCTACACCTTC.

This clonotype was seen a single time. At one of its ends the junction is not consistent with the germline gene, which may arise from a read error. J is TRBJ1-5 and V is TRBV7-2; D remains ambiguous. The length of the CDR3 is 14 residues. Germline CDR1 reads SGHTA; CDR2 reads FQGNSA. In DNA form, the CDR3 reads TGTGCCAGCGGCTTAGCTGGAGGGAATCAGCCCCAGCATTTT. This gives the protein CASGLAGGNQPQHF.

J is TRBJ2-3 and V is TRBV14, with 9 bases identical to TRBD1. Looked up from germline, CDR1 is SGHDN and CDR2 is FVKESK. V was clipped by 7 bases and J by 2 bases; unmatched bases: 16. CDR3 length: 18 amino acids. The CDR3 reads CASIPWVDRGAPTDTQYF. The CDR3 DNA follows: TGTGCCAGCATCCCGTGGGTGGACAGGGGCGCCCCCACAGATACGCAGTATTTT.